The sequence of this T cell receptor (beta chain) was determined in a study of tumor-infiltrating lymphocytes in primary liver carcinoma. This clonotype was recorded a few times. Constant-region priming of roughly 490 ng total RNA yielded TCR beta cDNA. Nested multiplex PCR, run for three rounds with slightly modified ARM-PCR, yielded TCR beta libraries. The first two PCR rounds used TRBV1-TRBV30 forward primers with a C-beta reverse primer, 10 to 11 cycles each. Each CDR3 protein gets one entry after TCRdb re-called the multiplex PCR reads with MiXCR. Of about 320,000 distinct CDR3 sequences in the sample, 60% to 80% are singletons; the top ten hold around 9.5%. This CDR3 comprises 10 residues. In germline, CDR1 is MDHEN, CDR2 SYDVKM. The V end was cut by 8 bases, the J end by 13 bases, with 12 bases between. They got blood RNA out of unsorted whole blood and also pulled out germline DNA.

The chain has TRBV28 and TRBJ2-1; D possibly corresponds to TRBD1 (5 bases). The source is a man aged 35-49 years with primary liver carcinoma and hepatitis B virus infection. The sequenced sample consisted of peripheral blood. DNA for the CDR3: TGTGCCAGCTCAGCAGGGCACCAGTTCTTC. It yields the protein CASSAGHQFF.